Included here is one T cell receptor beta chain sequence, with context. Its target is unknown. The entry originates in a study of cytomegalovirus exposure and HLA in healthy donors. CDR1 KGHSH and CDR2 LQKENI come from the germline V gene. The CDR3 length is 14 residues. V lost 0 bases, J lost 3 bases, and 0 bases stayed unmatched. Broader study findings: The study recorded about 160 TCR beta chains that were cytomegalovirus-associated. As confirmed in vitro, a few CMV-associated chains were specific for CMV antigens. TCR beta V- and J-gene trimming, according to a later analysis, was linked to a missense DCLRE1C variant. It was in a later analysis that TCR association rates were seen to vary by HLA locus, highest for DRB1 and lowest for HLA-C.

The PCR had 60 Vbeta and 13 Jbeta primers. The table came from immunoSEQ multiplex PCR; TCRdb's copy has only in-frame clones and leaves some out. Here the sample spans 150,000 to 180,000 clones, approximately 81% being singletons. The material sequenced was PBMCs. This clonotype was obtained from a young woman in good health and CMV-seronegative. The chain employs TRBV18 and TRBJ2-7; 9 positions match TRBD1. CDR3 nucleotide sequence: TGTGCCAGCTCACCACCGGGACAGGGCTACGAGCAGTACTTC. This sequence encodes CASSPPGQGYEQYF.